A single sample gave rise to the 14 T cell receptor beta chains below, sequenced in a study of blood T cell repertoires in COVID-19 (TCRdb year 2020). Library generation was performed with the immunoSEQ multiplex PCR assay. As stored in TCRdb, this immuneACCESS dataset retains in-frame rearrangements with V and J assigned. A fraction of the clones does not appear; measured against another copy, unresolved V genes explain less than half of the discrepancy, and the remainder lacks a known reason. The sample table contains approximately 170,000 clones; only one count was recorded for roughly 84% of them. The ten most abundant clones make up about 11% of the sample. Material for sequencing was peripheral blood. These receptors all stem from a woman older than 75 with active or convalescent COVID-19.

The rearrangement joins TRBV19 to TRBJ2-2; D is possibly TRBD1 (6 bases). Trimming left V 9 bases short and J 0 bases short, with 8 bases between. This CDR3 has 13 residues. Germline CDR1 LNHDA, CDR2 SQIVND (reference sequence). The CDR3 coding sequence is TGTGCCAGCGGACAGACGAACACCGGGGAGCTGTTTTTT. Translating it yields CASGQTNTGELFF.

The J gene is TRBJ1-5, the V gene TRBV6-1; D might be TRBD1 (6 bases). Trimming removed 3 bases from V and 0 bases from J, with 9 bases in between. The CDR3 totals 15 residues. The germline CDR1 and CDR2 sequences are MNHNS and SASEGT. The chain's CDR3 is CASSDRGYSNQPQHF. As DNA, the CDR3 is TGTGCCAGCAGTGACAGGGGATATAGCAATCAGCCCCAGCATTTT.

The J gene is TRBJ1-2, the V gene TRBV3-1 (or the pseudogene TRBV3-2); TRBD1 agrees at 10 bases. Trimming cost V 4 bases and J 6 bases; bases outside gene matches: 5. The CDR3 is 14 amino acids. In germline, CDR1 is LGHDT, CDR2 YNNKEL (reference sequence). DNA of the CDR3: TGTGCCAGCAGCCTACCCGACAGGGGGCATGGCTACACCTTC. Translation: CASSLPDRGHGYTF.

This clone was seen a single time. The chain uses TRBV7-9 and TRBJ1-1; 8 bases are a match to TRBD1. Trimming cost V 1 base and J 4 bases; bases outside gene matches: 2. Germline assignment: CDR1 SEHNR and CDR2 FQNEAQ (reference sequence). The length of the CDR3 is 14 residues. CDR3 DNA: TGTGCCAGCAGCTTAGATGGGACAGGCACTGAAGCTTTCTTT. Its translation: CASSLDGTGTEAFF.

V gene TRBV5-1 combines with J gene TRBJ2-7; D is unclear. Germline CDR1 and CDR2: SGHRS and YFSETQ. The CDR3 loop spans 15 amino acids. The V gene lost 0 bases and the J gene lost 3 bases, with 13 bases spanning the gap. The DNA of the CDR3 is TGCGCCAGCAGCTTGGGCTCCGGGTTAGGCTACGAGCAGTACTTC. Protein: CASSLGSGLGYEQYF.

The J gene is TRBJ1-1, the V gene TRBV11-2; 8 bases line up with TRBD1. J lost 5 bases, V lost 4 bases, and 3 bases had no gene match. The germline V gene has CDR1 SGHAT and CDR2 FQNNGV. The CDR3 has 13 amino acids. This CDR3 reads CASSWDRRTEAFF. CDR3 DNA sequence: TGTGCCAGCAGCTGGGACAGGAGGACTGAAGCTTTCTTT.

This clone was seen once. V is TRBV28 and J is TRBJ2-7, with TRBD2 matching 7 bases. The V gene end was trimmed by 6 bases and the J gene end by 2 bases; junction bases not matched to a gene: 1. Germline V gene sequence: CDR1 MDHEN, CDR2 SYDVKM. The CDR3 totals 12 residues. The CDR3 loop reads CASSGTTYEQYF. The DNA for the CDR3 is TGTGCCAGCAGCGGGACTACCTACGAGCAGTACTTC. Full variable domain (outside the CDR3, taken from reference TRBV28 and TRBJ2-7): DVKVTQSSRYLVKRTGEKVFLECVQDMDHENMFWYRQDPGLGLRLIYFSYDVKMKEKGDIPEGYSVSREKKERFSLILESASTNQTSMYLCASSGTTYEQYFGPGTRLTVT.

The CDR3 bases are TGTGCCAGCAGCAAAGCGCGGGGGTCTGGAAACACCATATATTTT. This sequence encodes CASSKARGSGNTIYF. This chain connects TRBV21-1 to TRBJ1-3. TRBV21-1 is a known pseudogene. The CDR3 covers 15 residues.

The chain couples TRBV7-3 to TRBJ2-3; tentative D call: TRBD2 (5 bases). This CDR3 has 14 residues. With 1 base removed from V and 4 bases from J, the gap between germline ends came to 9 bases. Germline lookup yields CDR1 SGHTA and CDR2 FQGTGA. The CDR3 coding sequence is TGTGCCAGCAGCTTAAATGGAGCGGCAGATACGCAGTATTTT. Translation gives CASSLNGAADTQYF.

The CDR3 coding sequence is TGTGCCAGCAGCCAAGACCCGCGGAGAGGAAGTTCCTACGAGCAGTACTTC. Translation: CASSQDPRRGSSYEQYF. The chain carries TRBV3-1 (or the pseudogene TRBV3-2) and TRBJ2-7, with D unclear. V was pared by 0 bases and J by 1 base, with 16 bases between. CDR1 and CDR2 (germline): LGHDT, YNNKEL (reference sequence). CDR3 length: 17 amino acids.

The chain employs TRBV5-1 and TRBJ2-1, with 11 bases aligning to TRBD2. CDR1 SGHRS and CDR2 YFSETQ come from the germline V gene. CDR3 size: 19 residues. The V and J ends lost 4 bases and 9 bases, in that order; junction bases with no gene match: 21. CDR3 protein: CASSAPLLAGGRLGTEQFF. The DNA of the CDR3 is TGCGCCAGCAGCGCACCTCTCCTAGCGGGAGGACGTTTAGGTACTGAGCAGTTCTTC. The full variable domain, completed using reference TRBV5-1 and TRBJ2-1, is KAGVTQTPRYLIKTRGQQVTLSCSPISGHRSVSWYQQTPGQGLQFLFEYFSETQRNKGNFPGRFSGRQFSNSRSEMNVSTLELGDSALYLCASSAPLLAGGRLGTEQFFGPGTRLTVL.

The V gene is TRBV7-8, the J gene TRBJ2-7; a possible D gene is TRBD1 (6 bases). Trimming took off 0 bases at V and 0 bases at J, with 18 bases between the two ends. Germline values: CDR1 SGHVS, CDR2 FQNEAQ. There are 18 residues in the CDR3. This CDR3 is CASSLAGKTGLSSYEQYF. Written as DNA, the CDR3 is TGTGCCAGCAGCTTAGCAGGGAAAACAGGGCTAAGCTCCTACGAGCAGTACTTC.

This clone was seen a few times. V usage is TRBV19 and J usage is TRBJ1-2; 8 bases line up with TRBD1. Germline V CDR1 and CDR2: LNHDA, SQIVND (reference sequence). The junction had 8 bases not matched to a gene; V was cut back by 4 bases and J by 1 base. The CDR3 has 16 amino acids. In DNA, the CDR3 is TGTGCCAGTAGTACCGCCCCGGACAGGGTTAACTATGGCTACACCTTC. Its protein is CASSTAPDRVNYGYTF.

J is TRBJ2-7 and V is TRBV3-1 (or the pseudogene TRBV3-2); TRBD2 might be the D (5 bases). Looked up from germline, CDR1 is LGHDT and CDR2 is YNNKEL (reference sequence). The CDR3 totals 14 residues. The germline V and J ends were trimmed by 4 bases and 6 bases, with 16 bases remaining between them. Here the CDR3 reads CASSPTSRAGEQYF. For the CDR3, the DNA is TGTGCCAGCAGCCCCACCTCGAGGGCGGGCGAGCAGTACTTC.